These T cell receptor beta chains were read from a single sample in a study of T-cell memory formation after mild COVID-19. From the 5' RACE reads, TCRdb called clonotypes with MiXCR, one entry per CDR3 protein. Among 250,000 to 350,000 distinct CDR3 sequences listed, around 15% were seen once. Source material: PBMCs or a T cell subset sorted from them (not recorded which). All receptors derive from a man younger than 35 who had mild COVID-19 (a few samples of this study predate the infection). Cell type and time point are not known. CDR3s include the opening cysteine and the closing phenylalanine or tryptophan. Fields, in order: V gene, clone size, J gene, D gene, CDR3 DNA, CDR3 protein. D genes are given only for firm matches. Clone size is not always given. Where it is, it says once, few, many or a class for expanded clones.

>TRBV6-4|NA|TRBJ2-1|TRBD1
TGTGCCAGCAGTGGACAGGGGGGAGGATACAATGAGCAGTTCTTC
CASSGQGGGYNEQFF
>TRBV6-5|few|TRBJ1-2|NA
TGTGCCAGCAGTTACGCAGGCCTCTATGGCTACACCTTC
CASSYAGLYGYTF
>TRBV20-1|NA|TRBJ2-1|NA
TGCAGTGCTAGGGAAGAGGGTGAGCAGTTCTTC
CSAREEGEQFF
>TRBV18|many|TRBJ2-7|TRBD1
TGTGCCAGCTCACGCGACAGGGACGAGCAGTACTTC
CASSRDRDEQYF
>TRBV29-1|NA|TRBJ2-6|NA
TGCAGCGTTGTGAGTACCTCCTCTGGGGCCAACGTCCTGACTTTC
CSVVSTSSGANVLTF
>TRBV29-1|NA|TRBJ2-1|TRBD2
TGCAGCGTGGGACTAGCGGACCACAATGAGCAGTTCTTC
CSVGLADHNEQFF
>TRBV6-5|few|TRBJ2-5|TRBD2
TGTGCCAGCAGTTACTCACCTCCGGGACTACAAGAGACCCAGTACTTC
CASSYSPPGLQETQYF
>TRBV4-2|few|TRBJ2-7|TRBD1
TGTGCCAGCAGCCAGGACAGGGAAGGTATTTACGATCAGTACTTC
CASSQDREGIYDQYF
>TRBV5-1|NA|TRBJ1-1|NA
TGCGCCAGCAGCTTGTTTCGGGGCGAGAACACTGAAGCTTTCTTT
CASSLFRGENTEAFF
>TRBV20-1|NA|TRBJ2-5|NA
TGCAGTGCTAGCCGGCCGAGGGAGACCCAGTACTTC
CSASRPRETQYF
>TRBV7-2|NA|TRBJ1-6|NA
TGTGCCAGCCATTCACAGGGCCCTAATTCACCCCTCCACTTT
CASHSQGPNSPLHF
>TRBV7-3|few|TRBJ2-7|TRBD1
TGTGCCAGCAGCATCCGACAGGGGGGAGAGCAGTACTTC
CASSIRQGGEQYF
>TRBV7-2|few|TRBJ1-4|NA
TGTGCCAGCAGCTCTTATATGCCCTCGGGTGGAGAAAAACTGTTTTTT
CASSSYMPSGGEKLFF
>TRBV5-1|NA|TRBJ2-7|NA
TGCGCCAGCAGCCAAATCGACAGCTACGAGCAGTACTTC
CASSQIDSYEQYF
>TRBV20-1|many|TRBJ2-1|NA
TGCAGTATGATTAGCGTGGGGGGGGCAGGTGAGCAGTTCTTC
CSMISVGGAGEQFF
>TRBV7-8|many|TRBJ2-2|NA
TGTGCCAGCAGCCTTGACGCAGGGACGAACACCGGGGAGCTGTTTTTT
CASSLDAGTNTGELFF
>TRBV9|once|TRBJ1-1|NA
TGTGCCAGCAGCCCAACCCGGGGGGCTGAAGCTTTCTTT
CASSPTRGAEAFF
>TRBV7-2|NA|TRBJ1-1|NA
TGTGCCAGCAGCTTCTTACAGGGTAGGGTTACTGAAGCTTTCTTT
CASSFLQGRVTEAFF
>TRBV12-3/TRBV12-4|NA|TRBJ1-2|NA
TGTGCCAGCCGCCCCGGCGGAACCTATGGCTACACCTTC
CASRPGGTYGYTF
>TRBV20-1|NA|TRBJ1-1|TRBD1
TGCAGTGCTAGAGATTTCCGCAGGGGGCGGTGGACTGAAGCTTTCTTT
CSARDFRRGRWTEAFF
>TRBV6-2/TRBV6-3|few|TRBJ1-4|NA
TGTGCCAGCTCTCGGGGGATAAATGAAAAACTGTTTTTT
CASSRGINEKLFF
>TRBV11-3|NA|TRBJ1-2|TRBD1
TGTGCCAGCAGCTTCCCGACAGGGGAGGGCTACACCTTC
CASSFPTGEGYTF
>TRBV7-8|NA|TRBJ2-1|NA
TGTGCCAGCAGCCGACCCAGAGTTTGGAGGGTGGTTGAGCAGTTCTTC
CASSRPRVWRVVEQFF
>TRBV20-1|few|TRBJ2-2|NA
TGCAGTGCTAGAGAAGCCGGGGAGCTGTTTTTT
CSAREAGELFF
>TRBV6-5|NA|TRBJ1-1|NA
TGTGCCAGCAGTTACTCGGCGGGGGAATCTTTCTTT
CASSYSAGESFF
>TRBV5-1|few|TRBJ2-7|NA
TGCGCCAGCAGCATGACCCAAACCTCCTACGAGCAGTACTTC
CASSMTQTSYEQYF
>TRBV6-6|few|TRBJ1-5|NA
TGTGCCAGCAGTTACGGGACCCTCGGTCAGCCCCAGCATTTT
CASSYGTLGQPQHF
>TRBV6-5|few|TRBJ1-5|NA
TGTGCCAGCCGCGCCGTGGGTAATCAGCCCCAGCATTTT
CASRAVGNQPQHF
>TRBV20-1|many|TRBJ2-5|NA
TGCAGTGCTAGAGACGGGCGGGCTTTAGGTGGCGAGACCCAGTACTTC
CSARDGRALGGETQYF
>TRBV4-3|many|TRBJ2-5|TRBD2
TGCGCCAGCAGCCAAGATTGGAGCGGGGGGGCCACAGAGACCCAGTACTTC
CASSQDWSGGATETQYF
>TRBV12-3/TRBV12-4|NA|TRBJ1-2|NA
TGTGCCAGCAGTCCCGACGATCGGGGCTACACCTTC
CASSPDDRGYTF
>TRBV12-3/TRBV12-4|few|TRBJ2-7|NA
TGTGCCAGCAGTTTGGTAGGGGCCCCGAGCTCCTACGAGCAGTACTTC
CASSLVGAPSSYEQYF
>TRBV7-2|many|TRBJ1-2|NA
TGTGCCAGCAGCTTAGGGACATTCTATGAAGGCTACACCTTC
CASSLGTFYEGYTF
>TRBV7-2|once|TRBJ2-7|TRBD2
TGTGCCAGCAGCCCAATCGGGACTAGCGGGGGGTCCCTCCTGCAGTACTTC
CASSPIGTSGGSLLQYF
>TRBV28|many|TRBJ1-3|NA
TGTGCCAGCCTTGGAGCCAACTCTGGAAACACCATATATTTT
CASLGANSGNTIYF
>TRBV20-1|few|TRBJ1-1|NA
TGCAGTGCCGACCGAGACCCTTGGTTTCCCACTGAAGCTTTCTTT
CSADRDPWFPTEAFF
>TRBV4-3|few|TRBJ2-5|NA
TGCGCCAGCAGCCAAGCGGATCGGACAGAAGAGACCCAGTACTTC
CASSQADRTEETQYF
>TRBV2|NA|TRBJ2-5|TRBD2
TGTGCCAGCAGTGAAGTTGCCCGGGGGGGAGAGACCCAGTACTTC
CASSEVARGGETQYF
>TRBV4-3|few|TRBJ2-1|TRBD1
TGCGCCAGCAGCCAAGTGGGACAGGGGAACAATGAGCAGTTCTTC
CASSQVGQGNNEQFF
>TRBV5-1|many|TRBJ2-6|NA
TGCGCCAGCAGCGACTTGAGGGCGGGGGCGACGGGGGCCAACGTCCTGACTTTC
CASSDLRAGATGANVLTF
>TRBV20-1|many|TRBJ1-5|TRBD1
TGCAGTGCTAGAGCAGGGGGGAGAGAACAGCCCCAGCATTTT
CSARAGGREQPQHF